The clone carrying this T cell receptor beta chain has ten or more counts. Its cognate antigen is unknown. The sample belongs to a study of read filtering for tumor transcriptome and immune sequencing. The overall study: DNase treatment preceded whole-transcriptome library preparation.

Trimming pared 5 bases from V and 9 bases from J, leaving 16 bases between. Germline CDR1 and CDR2: MDHEN and SYDVKM. The CDR3 runs to 13 residues. From approximately 430 ng of RNA, a library with molecular barcoded alpha/delta and beta/gamma adaptors was made. In TCRdb, the reads were re-called with MiXCR into one record per CDR3 protein. The table lists roughly 49,000 distinct CDR3 sequences, 15% to 20% of them singletons. General study results and limits: IR-seq captured clonotypes deeper and more reliably than RNA-seq. Roughly four fifths of IR-seq clonotypes had one read, totaling around 3.4% of reads; RNA-seq: 74.6% and 44.6%.

The sequence came from a donor over 35 with multiple myeloma. The chain recombines TRBV28 with TRBJ1-1; maybe TRBD1 (6 bases). Sequencing was carried out using a population of CD138-negative cells sorted from bone marrow. The DNA for the CDR3 is TGTGCCAGCAGTCCGTTGACAGGATTGAAAGCTTTCTTT. This encodes CASSPLTGLKAFF.